These 19 T cell receptor beta chains were all obtained from the same sample, sequenced in a study of post-analysis software for immune sequencing data. Unique molecular identifiers were present in the TCR beta cDNA libraries. TCRdb redid the calling of the PCR reads with MiXCR, one entry per CDR3 protein. The sample records about 430,000 distinct CDR3 sequences, about 39% being singletons. These TCRs' antigens remain unknown. Points from the study as a whole: Controls had lower frequencies than patients of a few TRBV segments, which included TRBV5-6, TRBV5-1 and TRBV20-1.

Sequences were obtained from blood. The source is a girl aged 2-10 years with multiple sclerosis.

The J gene is TRBJ2-7, the V gene TRBV6-4; 11 nucleotides agree with TRBD1. The ends lost 5 bases at V and 5 bases at J; junction bases unmatched: 2. The germline V gene encodes CDR1 MRHNA and CDR2 SNTAGT. The CDR3 sequence is 13 residues long. CDR3 protein: CASSKGQGDEQYF. The CDR3 region has the DNA TGTGCCAGCAGTAAGGGACAGGGGGACGAGCAGTACTTC.

This clonotype was detected only a few times. The CDR3 nucleotides are TGTGCCAGCAGTAAAAGACAGATGAACACTGAAGCTTTCTTT. Protein sequence: CASSKRQMNTEAFF. The rearrangement links TRBV6-2 or TRBV6-3 to TRBJ1-1; TRBD1 might be the D (5 bases). V lost 5 bases, J lost 0 bases, and 10 bases lay in between. Germline-derived CDR1 and CDR2 are MNHEY and SVGEGT. The CDR3 consists of 14 residues.

Regarding this clonotype: At one of its ends the junction is not consistent with the germline gene, which may arise from a read error. The chain combines TRBV20-1 with TRBJ2-5; D is uncertain. Germline CDR1 reads DFQATT; CDR2 reads SNEGSKA (reference sequence). The CDR3 runs 13 residues. CDR3 sequence (DNA): TGTAGTGCCCGGGTAGTAGATCGGGAGACCCAGTACTTC. Its translation is CSARVVDRETQYF.

This chain joins TRBV15 and TRBJ2-5; perhaps TRBD1 as D (6 bases). The germline gives CDR1 LNHNV, CDR2 YYDKDF (reference sequence). V gave up 5 bases and J gave up 7 bases, with 17 bases separating them. This CDR3 is 14 amino acids long. DNA for the CDR3: TGTGCCACCAGCGCACCACCGGGACAATGGACCCAGTACTTC. Residues: CATSAPPGQWTQYF.

The chain combines TRBV6-1 with TRBJ1-5, with 9 nucleotides matching TRBD1. CDR3 size: 13 residues. Germline V gives CDR1 MNHNS, CDR2 SASEGT. J gave up 9 bases and V 6 bases, and 6 bases lay outside the gene matches. CDR3 amino acids: CASSLDRGWPQHF. The CDR3 DNA reads TGTGCCAGCAGCCTGGACAGGGGATGGCCCCAGCATTTT.

The gene calls are TRBV4-3 and TRBJ2-1, with a possible D match to TRBD2 (6 bases). Germline V gene sequence: CDR1 LGHNA, CDR2 YSLEER. The germline V and J ends were trimmed by 4 bases and 7 bases, with 14 bases remaining between them. This CDR3 spans 14 amino acids. The CDR3 DNA is TGCGCCAGCAGCCCCTACAGCGGGTTTAATGAGCAGTTCTTC. Translating it yields CASSPYSGFNEQFF.

This clonotype was seen repeatedly, ten times or more. The V gene is TRBV29-1, the J gene TRBJ1-2, with 9 bases identical to TRBD1. CDR3 length: 11 residues. V shed 8 bases, J shed 9 bases, and the junction held 7 bases outside the gene matches. Germline-derived CDR1 and CDR2 are SQVTM and ANQGSEA. This CDR3 is CSHLTGGSYTF. The DNA for the CDR3 is TGCAGCCACCTAACAGGGGGCAGCTACACCTTC.

The chain uses TRBV7-2 and TRBJ2-3; TRBD1 or TRBD2 may be the D gene (6 bases each). The germline gives CDR1 SGHTA, CDR2 FQGNSA. Trimming stripped 0 bases from V and 7 bases from J, with 17 bases between. The CDR3 length is 16 residues. The CDR3 protein is CASSLARGTDYHTQYF. The DNA for the CDR3 is TGTGCCAGCAGCTTAGCGAGGGGGACGGACTACCATACGCAGTATTTT.

The gene calls are TRBV12-3 or TRBV12-4 and TRBJ2-3, with D uncertain. The V gene lost 1 base and the J gene lost 7 bases, with 6 bases spanning the gap. This CDR3 comprises 12 residues. The chain's CDR3 is CASSLGFYTQYF. The CDR3 nucleotides are TGTGCCAGCAGTTTAGGCTTTTATACGCAGTATTTT.

The V call is TRBV6-2 or TRBV6-3, the J call TRBJ2-1; 8 bases fit TRBD2. J gave up 0 bases and V 4 bases, and 8 bases lay outside the gene matches. The CDR3 is 17 amino acids. Per germline, CDR1 MNHEY and CDR2 SVGEGT. The CDR3 DNA reads as TGTGCCAGCAGTTCTCGGACTAGCCGTCCCTCCTACAATGAGCAGTTCTTC. This gives the protein CASSSRTSRPSYNEQFF.

This clonotype was seen more than once but under ten times. The CDR3 loop reads CASTASGGAFF. In DNA form, the CDR3 reads TGTGCCAGCACCGCTTCGGGAGGAGCTTTCTTT. The V gene is TRBV12-3 or TRBV12-4, the J gene TRBJ1-1, with D hard to call. Trimming left V 7 bases short and J 10 bases short, with 13 bases between. The CDR3 consists of 11 residues.

This chain links TRBV5-1 with TRBJ1-2; maybe TRBD1 (6 bases). In germline, CDR1 is SGHRS, CDR2 YFSETQ. Trimming cost V 4 bases and J 2 bases, with 18 bases left between them. The CDR3 loop spans 16 amino acids. The DNA of the CDR3 is TGCGCCAGCAGCCTGGGGGCGACAGGAATCAACTATGGCTACACCTTC. Translating gives CASSLGATGINYGYTF.

Many counts were recorded for this clonotype. A read error may account for a junction end that differs from germline. The CDR3 spells CASSLGANTEAFF. In DNA form, the CDR3 reads TGCGCCAGCAGCTTGGGAGCTAACACTGAAGCTTTCTTT. J is TRBJ1-1 and V is TRBV5-6, with unresolved D. The CDR3 contains 13 residues. Germline V gene lookup returns CDR1 SGHDT and CDR2 YYEEEE.

The CDR3 region has the DNA TGCAGTGCCGCACGGACAGGGCTATATGGCTACACCTTC. Its protein is CSAARTGLYGYTF. The V and J genes are TRBV20-1 and TRBJ1-2; TRBD1 matches 8 bases. The CDR3 consists of 13 residues. With V trimmed by 6 bases and J by 5 bases, 8 bases remained unmatched. The germline V gene has CDR1 DFQATT and CDR2 SNEGSKA (reference sequence).

The chain joins TRBV12-5 to TRBJ2-4, with D possibly TRBD2 on 5 matching bases. The germline V and J ends were trimmed by 5 bases and 10 bases, with 9 bases remaining between them. This CDR3 is built from 11 residues. CDR1 is LGHNT, CDR2 FRNRAP, per germline. DNA for the CDR3: TGTGCTAGTGGTGGGGAGCGAATTCAGTACTTC. Its protein is CASGGERIQYF. The full variable domain, its missing parts supplied by reference TRBV12-5 and TRBJ2-4, is DARVTQTPRHKVTEMGQEVTMRCQPILGHNTVFWYRQTMMQGLELLAYFRNRAPLDDSGMPKDRFSAEMPDATLATLKIQPSEPRDSAVYFCASGGERIQYFGAGTRLSVL.

CDR3 loop: CASSIDMPTEAFF. CDR3 nucleotide sequence: TGCGCCAGCAGCATTGACATGCCCACTGAAGCTTTCTTT. The chain carries TRBV5-1 and TRBJ1-1; D gene unclear. V dropped 4 bases and J dropped 4 bases, with 11 bases sitting between them. The V gene's germline CDR1 is SGHRS and CDR2 YFSETQ. The CDR3 sequence is 13 residues long.

V and J are TRBV28 and TRBJ1-5, with D tentatively TRBD1 (5 bases). The CDR3 loop spans 15 amino acids. The germline V and J ends were trimmed by 11 bases and 2 bases, with 19 bases remaining between them. Germline V CDR1 and CDR2: MDHEN, SYDVKM. This CDR3 reads CAGGGGPVGNQPQHF. The CDR3 DNA sequence: TGTGCCGGGGGGGGAGGGCCCGTGGGCAATCAGCCCCAGCATTTT. Together with reference TRBV28 and TRBJ1-5, the CDR3 gives the full variable domain: DVKVTQSSRYLVKRTGEKVFLECVQDMDHENMFWYRQDPGLGLRLIYFSYDVKMKEKGDIPEGYSVSREKKERFSLILESASTNQTSMYLCAGGGGPVGNQPQHFGDGTRLSIL.

The V call is TRBV6-1, the J call TRBJ2-3; TRBD1 agrees at 12 bases. Germline CDR1 MNHNS, CDR2 SASEGT. Losses at the gene ends were 10 bases for V and 2 bases for J; bases not matched to a gene: 10. The CDR3 is 16 residues long. Here the CDR3 reads CAMRTGTGGFTDTQYF. CDR3 sequence (DNA): TGTGCCATGCGGACCGGGACAGGGGGCTTCACAGATACGCAGTATTTT.

The chain recombines TRBV10-3 with TRBJ1-2; possibly TRBD1 for D (5 bases). CDR3 length: 19 residues. Per the germline V gene, CDR1 is ENHRY and CDR2 is SYGVKD. V was pared by 2 bases and J by 1 base, with 23 bases between. CDR3 amino acids: CAISERFRTGPKINYGYTF. DNA for the CDR3: TGTGCCATCAGTGAGCGATTCCGGACGGGACCAAAAATTAACTATGGCTACACCTTC.